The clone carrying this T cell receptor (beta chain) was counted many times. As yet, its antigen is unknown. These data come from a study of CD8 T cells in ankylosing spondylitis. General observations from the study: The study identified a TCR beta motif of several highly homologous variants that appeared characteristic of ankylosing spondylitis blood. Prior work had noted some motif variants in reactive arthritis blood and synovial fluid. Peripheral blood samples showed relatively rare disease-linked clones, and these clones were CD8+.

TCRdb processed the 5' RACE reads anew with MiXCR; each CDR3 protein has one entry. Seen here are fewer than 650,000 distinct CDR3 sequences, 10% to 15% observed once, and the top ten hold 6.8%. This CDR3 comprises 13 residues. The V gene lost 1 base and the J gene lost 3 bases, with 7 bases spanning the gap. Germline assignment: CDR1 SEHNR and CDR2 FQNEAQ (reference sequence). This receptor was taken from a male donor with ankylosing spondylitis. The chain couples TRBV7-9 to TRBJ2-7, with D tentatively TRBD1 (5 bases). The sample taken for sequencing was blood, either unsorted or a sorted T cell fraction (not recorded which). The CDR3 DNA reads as TGTGCCAGCAGCTTAGACCAGGGCTACGAGCAGTACTTC. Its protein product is CASSLDQGYEQYF.